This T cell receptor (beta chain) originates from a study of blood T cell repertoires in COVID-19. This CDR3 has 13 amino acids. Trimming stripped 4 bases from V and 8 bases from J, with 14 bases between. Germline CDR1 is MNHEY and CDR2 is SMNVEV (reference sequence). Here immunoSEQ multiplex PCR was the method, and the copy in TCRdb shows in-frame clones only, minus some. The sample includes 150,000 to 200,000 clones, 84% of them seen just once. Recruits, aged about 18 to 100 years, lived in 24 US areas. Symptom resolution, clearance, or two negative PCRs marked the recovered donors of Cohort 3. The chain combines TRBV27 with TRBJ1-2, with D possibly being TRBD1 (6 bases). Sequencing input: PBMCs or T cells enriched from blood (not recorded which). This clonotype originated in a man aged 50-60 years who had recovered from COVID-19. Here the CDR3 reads CASSYFRGAGYTF. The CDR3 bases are TGTGCCAGCAGTTACTTCCGGGGGGCAGGCTACACCTTC.